Shown below are 29 T cell receptor beta chains from a single sample sequenced in a study of blood T cell repertoires in COVID-19. TCRdb's copy holds only in-frame clones and misses some; the assay was immunoSEQ multiplex PCR. The sample records about 68,000 clones, roughly 88% being singletons. Sequencing was done on a sample of peripheral blood. The receptor set was obtained from a man younger than 40 with acute or convalescent COVID-19.

The chain couples TRBV6-5 to TRBJ2-3; D gene ambiguous. The CDR3 length is 15 residues. V was trimmed by 4 bases and J by 1 base, leaving 12 bases between them. CDR1 is MNHEY, CDR2 SVGAGI, per germline. The CDR3 DNA is TGTGCCAGCAGTTTAAGCGAGAGAGGCACAGATACGCAGTATTTT. This encodes CASSLSERGTDTQYF.

This chain links TRBV28 with TRBJ2-3; 8 positions agree with TRBD1. CDR3 length equals 16 residues. Germline CDR1 and CDR2: MDHEN and SYDVKM. The J segment lost 4 bases and the V segment lost 1 base, leaving 7 bases of the junction unmatched. For the CDR3, the DNA is TGTGCCAGCAGTTTATTGGGGGACAGGTTGGCAGATACGCAGTATTTT. Its protein product is CASSLLGDRLADTQYF.

This chain links TRBV4-1 with TRBJ2-3; 7 positions agree with TRBD2. CDR3 length equals 15 residues. Trimming at V came to 4 bases and at J to 4 bases, leaving 8 bases not matched to a gene. CDR1 and CDR2 (germline): MGHRA, YSYEKL. The CDR3 region is CASSPAPGGSDTQYF. CDR3 coding DNA: TGCGCCAGCAGCCCTGCGCCGGGAGGCTCAGATACGCAGTATTTT.

V is TRBV7-9 and J is TRBJ1-2; 7 bases map to TRBD1. Germline CDR1 and CDR2: SEHNR and FQNEAQ (reference sequence). CDR3 length: 14 residues. V shed 4 bases, J shed 6 bases, and the junction held 8 bases outside the gene matches. The CDR3 sequence: CASSSTDRADGYTF. For the CDR3, the DNA is TGTGCCAGCAGCTCAACCGACAGGGCGGATGGCTACACCTTC.

The chain's CDR3 is CASSLGAGNTIYF. CDR3 in DNA: TGTGCCAGCAGTTTGGGCGCTGGAAACACCATATATTTT. This chain connects TRBV28 to TRBJ1-3; unclear D gene. V was pared by 3 bases and J by 2 bases, with 5 bases between. Germline-derived CDR1 and CDR2 are MDHEN and SYDVKM. The CDR3 runs 13 residues.

This clone showed up many times. The chain uses TRBV7-3 and TRBJ2-6; no reliable D call. Germline values: CDR1 SGHTA, CDR2 FQGTGA. The CDR3 spans 14 residues. The germline V and J ends were trimmed by 1 base and 1 base, with 2 bases remaining between them. The DNA of the CDR3 is TGTGCCAGCAGCTTAATATCTGGGGCCAACGTCCTGACTTTC. It yields the protein CASSLISGANVLTF.

The chain couples TRBV6-2 or TRBV6-3 to TRBJ2-7, with TRBD2 matching over 15 bases. V was pared by 5 bases and J by 4 bases, with 9 bases of the junction left unmatched. The germline V gene has CDR1 MNHEY and CDR2 SVGEGT. The CDR3 consists of 17 residues. CDR3 residues: CASSHGLAGGLGYEQYF. The CDR3, as DNA: TGTGCCAGCAGTCACGGACTAGCGGGAGGGCTGGGTTACGAGCAGTACTTC.

The chain employs TRBV24-1 and TRBJ2-7, with D unresolved. The V and J ends lost 5 bases and 3 bases respectively, with 4 bases between them. Per the germline V gene, CDR1 is KGHDR and CDR2 is SFDVKD. The CDR3 loop spans 11 amino acids. CDR3 DNA sequence: TGTGCCACCAGTGTCGGCTACGAGCAGTACTTC. Its protein is CATSVGYEQYF.

The chain recombines TRBV7-9 with TRBJ1-4; D is unresolved. The CDR3 consists of 14 residues. Germline V gene sequence: CDR1 SEHNR, CDR2 FQNEAQ (reference sequence). Trimming took off 5 bases at V and 5 bases at J, with 12 bases between the two ends. This CDR3 is CASSTGYENEKLFF. DNA for the CDR3: TGTGCCAGCAGCACCGGGTACGAGAATGAAAAACTGTTTTTT.

The genes are TRBV27 and TRBJ2-7; 9 bases align to TRBD1. Germline CDR1 and CDR2: MNHEY and SMNVEV (reference sequence). The CDR3 is 15 residues long. Germline trimming cut 2 bases from V and 4 bases from J; bases unmatched to any gene: 6. The CDR3 region has the DNA TGTGCCAGCAGTTTAACGTGGACAGGGGTGTACGAGCAGTACTTC. Encoded protein: CASSLTWTGVYEQYF.

The count of this clone is one. The chain employs TRBV19 and TRBJ1-2, with D maybe TRBD1 (6 bases). V was pared by 4 bases and J by 5 bases, with 11 bases between. Germline CDR1 and CDR2: LNHDA and SQIVND (reference sequence). The CDR3 sequence is 13 residues long. CDR3 coding DNA: TGTGCCAGTAGTACGACAGGTTCTTATGGCTACACCTTC. The encoded protein is CASSTTGSYGYTF.

This clone was detected once. In nucleotides, the CDR3 is TGTGCCACCGGGTTTGGCGGGTATGGCTACACCTTC. It specifies CATGFGGYGYTF. The rearrangement links TRBV15 to TRBJ1-2; D call uncertain. The CDR3 runs 12 residues. V was pared by 8 bases and J by 5 bases, with 12 bases between. The germline CDR1 and CDR2 sequences are LNHNV and YYDKDF (reference sequence).

This clone has only one observation. V is TRBV30 and J is TRBJ2-2; D is undetermined. Germline V gene lookup returns CDR1 GTSNPN and CDR2 SVGIG (reference sequence). Deletions cut 5 bases from V and 5 bases from J, with 12 bases between. The CDR3 is 13 amino acids. In nucleotides, the CDR3 is TGTGCCTGGGGATTTTCCCAAACCGGGGAGCTGTTTTTT. Protein product: CAWGFSQTGELFF.

This chain connects TRBV7-2 to TRBJ2-3; possibly TRBD1 for D (6 bases). Trimming stripped 4 bases from V and 1 base from J, with 9 bases between. The germline V gene encodes CDR1 SGHTA and CDR2 FQGNSA. The CDR3 has 14 residues. The CDR3 spells CASSSTGRTDTQYF. DNA for the CDR3: TGTGCCAGCAGCTCAACAGGGCGCACAGATACGCAGTATTTT.

This clone came up a few times. The chain is built from TRBV6-6 and TRBJ1-1; D remains unclear. The CDR3 runs to 16 residues. From germline, CDR1 is MNHNY and CDR2 SVGAGI (reference sequence). V lost 3 bases to trimming and J lost 0 bases, with 14 bases between them. CDR3 sequence: CASSYYPTGMNTEAFF. In nucleotides, the CDR3 is TGTGCCAGCAGTTATTATCCCACGGGAATGAACACTGAAGCTTTCTTT.

The chain links TRBV2 to TRBJ2-7; D is unclear. The V gene's germline CDR1 is SNHLY and CDR2 FYNNEI. The CDR3 runs 11 residues. V was shortened by 6 bases and J by 2 bases, with 5 bases between the two germline ends. This chain's CDR3 is CASSQTYEQYF. The CDR3 DNA sequence: TGTGCCAGCAGCCAGACCTACGAGCAGTACTTC. Variable domain in full (rest from reference TRBV2 and TRBJ2-7): EPEVTQTPSHQVTQMGQEVILRCVPISNHLYFYWYRQILGQKVEFLVSFYNNEISEKSEIFDDQFSVERPDGSNFTLKIRSTKLEDSAMYFCASSQTYEQYFGPGTRLTVT.

The chain combines TRBV6-5 with TRBJ2-7, with 9 bases lining up with TRBD2. Germline values: CDR1 MNHEY, CDR2 SVGAGI. The length of the CDR3 is 15 residues. Trimming cost V 8 bases and J 4 bases; bases outside gene matches: 12. In DNA form, the CDR3 reads TGTGCCAGCCCCCACTCCGGGACTAGCAGGTACGAGCAGTACTTC. Residues: CASPHSGTSRYEQYF.

The V and J genes are TRBV19 and TRBJ2-1; 13 nucleotides align to TRBD2. CDR1 is LNHDA and CDR2 is SQIVND in the germline V gene (reference sequence). Trimming took 1 base from V and 8 from J; bases not matched to a gene: 5. The CDR3 spans 16 residues. The CDR3 region has the DNA TGTGCCAGTAGTATAGGACTAGCGGGAGGAATATATGAGCAGTTCTTC. This gives the protein CASSIGLAGGIYEQFF.

The chain recombines TRBV28 with TRBJ2-6, with 12 bases matching TRBD2. CDR3 length equals 16 residues. J lost 4 bases, V lost 2 bases, and 0 bases had no gene match. In germline, CDR1 is MDHEN, CDR2 SYDVKM. CDR3: CASSLLAGGGANVLTF. CDR3 nucleotides: TGTGCCAGCAGTTTACTAGCGGGAGGGGGGGCCAACGTCCTGACTTTC.

V usage is TRBV7-9 and J usage is TRBJ1-4; 7 bases map to TRBD1. Per the germline V gene, CDR1 is SEHNR and CDR2 is FQNEAQ (reference sequence). The CDR3 is made up of 14 amino acids. With V trimmed by 5 bases and J by 4 bases, 4 bases remained unmatched. The chain's CDR3 is CASSLGQNNEKLFF. The CDR3 DNA is TGTGCCAGCAGCCTGGGACAGAATAATGAAAAACTGTTTTTT.

The chain employs TRBV5-8 and TRBJ2-7, with D perhaps matching TRBD1 (5 bases). The V gene lost 0 bases and the J gene lost 4 bases, with 11 bases spanning the gap. The CDR3 consists of 14 residues. Looked up from germline, CDR1 is SGHTS and CDR2 is YDEGEE. CDR3 amino acids: CASSLVRGPYEQYF. CDR3 sequence (DNA): TGTGCCAGCAGCTTGGTAAGGGGCCCTTACGAGCAGTACTTC.

The CDR3 DNA reads as TGTGCCAGCAGCTTGTGGGTCTCTAGCTTAATAACTGAGCAGTTCTTC. Protein: CASSLWVSSLITEQFF. The chain combines TRBV7-9 with TRBJ2-1; weak D call: TRBD2 (5 bases). V was trimmed by 3 bases and J by 9 bases, leaving 21 bases between them. CDR1 is SEHNR and CDR2 is FQNEAQ in the germline V gene (reference sequence). The CDR3 is 16 amino acids.

This chain connects TRBV4-2 to TRBJ1-2; D is uncertain. CDR3 length: 14 amino acids. Germline assignment: CDR1 LGHNA and CDR2 YNFKEQ. Trimming cost V 6 bases and J 2 bases, with 13 bases left between them. CDR3: CASSPGRVNYGYTF. The CDR3, as DNA: TGTGCCAGCAGTCCGGGGAGGGTGAACTATGGCTACACCTTC.

The chain uses TRBV20-1 and TRBJ2-7; weak D call: TRBD2 (5 bases). V lost 5 bases, J lost 6 bases, and 8 bases lay in between. Germline assignment: CDR1 DFQATT and CDR2 SNEGSKA (reference sequence). CDR3 length equals 10 residues. DNA of the CDR3: TGCAGTGCTGCAGCGGCCGAGCAGTACTTC. Protein: CSAAAAEQYF.

The rearrangement links TRBV7-8 to TRBJ1-6; maybe TRBD1 (5 bases). Germline V gene lookup returns CDR1 SGHVS and CDR2 FQNEAQ. The V and J ends lost 1 base and 5 bases respectively, with 9 bases between them. The CDR3 sequence is 15 residues long. The CDR3, as DNA: TGTGCCAGCAGCTTAGGGGCGGGGCATAATTCACCCCTCCACTTT. Translation: CASSLGAGHNSPLHF. Full variable domain (remainder filled in from reference TRBV7-8 and TRBJ1-6): GAGVSQSPRYKVAKRGQDVALRCDPISGHVSLFWYQQALGQGPEFLTYFQNEAQLDKSGLPSDRFFAERPEGSVSTLKIQRTQQEDSAVYLCASSLGAGHNSPLHFGNGTRLTVT.

This sequence joins TRBV28 and TRBJ1-3; D ambiguous. This CDR3 comprises 12 residues. V lost 7 bases and J 4 bases, leaving 8 bases between the germline ends. Germline V gene sequence: CDR1 MDHEN, CDR2 SYDVKM. CDR3 sequence (DNA): TGTGCCAGCACCGACGGGGGAAACACCATATATTTT. It encodes CASTDGGNTIYF.

This chain uses TRBV6-6 with TRBJ2-1, with 10 positions matching TRBD2. With V trimmed by 5 bases and J by 4 bases, 8 bases remained unmatched. The CDR3 consists of 16 residues. The germline gives CDR1 MNHNY, CDR2 SVGAGI (reference sequence). The CDR3 nucleotides are TGTGCCAGCAGTCCTACACTAGCGGGGAAATACAATGAGCAGTTCTTC. This gives the protein CASSPTLAGKYNEQFF.

This clone came up a few times. This chain links TRBV2 with TRBJ1-4; a weak D match, TRBD1 (5 bases). Deletions cut 5 bases from V and 8 bases from J, with 15 bases between. Germline V lookup: CDR1 SNHLY, CDR2 FYNNEI. The CDR3 extends over 14 amino acids. As DNA, the CDR3 is TGTGCCAGCAGTCCCGGGACGGGAGGCGAAAAACTGTTTTTT. It translates to CASSPGTGGEKLFF.

The CDR3 coding sequence is TGTGCCAGCAGCTCCGGGACACTCGACCAAGAGACCCAGTACTTC. It is translated as CASSSGTLDQETQYF. The V gene is TRBV9, the J gene TRBJ2-5, with D possibly matching TRBD1 (6 bases). V was pared by 4 bases and J by 0 bases, with 13 bases between. This CDR3 region has 15 residues. Per the germline V gene, CDR1 is SGDLS and CDR2 is YYNGEE. Filled out from reference TRBV9 and TRBJ2-5, the complete variable domain reads DSGVTQTPKHLITATGQRVTLRCSPRSGDLSVYWYQQSLDQGLQFLIQYYNGEERAKGNILERFSAQQFPDLHSELNLSSLELGDSALYFCASSSGTLDQETQYFGPGTRLLVL.